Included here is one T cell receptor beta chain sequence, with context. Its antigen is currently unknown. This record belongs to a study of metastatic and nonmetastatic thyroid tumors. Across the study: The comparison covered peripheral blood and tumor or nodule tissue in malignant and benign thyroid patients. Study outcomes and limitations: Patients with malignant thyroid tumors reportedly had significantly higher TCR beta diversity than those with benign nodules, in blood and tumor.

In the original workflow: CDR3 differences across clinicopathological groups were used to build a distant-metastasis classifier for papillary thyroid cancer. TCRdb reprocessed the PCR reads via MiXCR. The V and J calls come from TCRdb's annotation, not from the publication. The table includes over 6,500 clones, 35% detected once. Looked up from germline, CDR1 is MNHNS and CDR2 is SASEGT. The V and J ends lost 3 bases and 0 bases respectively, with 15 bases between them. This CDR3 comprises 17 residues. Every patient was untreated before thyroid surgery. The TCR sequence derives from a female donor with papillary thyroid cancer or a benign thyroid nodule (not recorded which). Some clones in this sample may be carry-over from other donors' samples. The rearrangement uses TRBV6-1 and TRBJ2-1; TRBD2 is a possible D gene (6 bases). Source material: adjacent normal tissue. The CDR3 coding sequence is TGTGCCAGCAGTGACCAACTAGCCGAGAGCTCCTACAATGAGCAGTTCTTC. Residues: CASSDQLAESSYNEQFF.